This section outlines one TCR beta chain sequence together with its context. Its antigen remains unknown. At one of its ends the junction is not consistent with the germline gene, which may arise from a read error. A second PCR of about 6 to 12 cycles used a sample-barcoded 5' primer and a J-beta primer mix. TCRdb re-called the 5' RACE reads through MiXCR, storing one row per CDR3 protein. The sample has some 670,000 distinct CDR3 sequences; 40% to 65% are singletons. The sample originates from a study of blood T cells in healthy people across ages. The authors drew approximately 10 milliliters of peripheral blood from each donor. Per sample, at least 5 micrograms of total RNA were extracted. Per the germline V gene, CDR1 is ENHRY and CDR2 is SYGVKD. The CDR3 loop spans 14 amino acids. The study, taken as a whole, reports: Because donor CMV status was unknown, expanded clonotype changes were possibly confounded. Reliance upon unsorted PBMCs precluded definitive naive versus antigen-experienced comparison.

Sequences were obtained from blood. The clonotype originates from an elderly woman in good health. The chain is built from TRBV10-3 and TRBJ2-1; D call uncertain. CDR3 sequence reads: CATRNQSSHNEQFF. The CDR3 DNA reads TGTGCCACCAGAAACCAAAGCTCCCACAATGAGCAGTTCTTC.